Below, one TCR beta chain is given with its context. These data belong to a study of blood T cell repertoires in COVID-19. Study overall: From the United States, Italy and Spain came samples of acute and convalescent COVID-19. The cDNA or gDNA used as material had been derived from T cells, B-cell-depleted T cells, or PBMCs.

TCRdb keeps only in-frame clones here, not all; method: immunoSEQ multiplex PCR. The sample shows roughly 140,000 clones, around 85% of them seen only once. While infection was still active, Seattle patients were enrolled and then followed longitudinally. The sequencing sample was made of peripheral blood. The clonotype originates from a woman aged 55-70 years with COVID-19, enrolled during active disease.

The CDR3: CAIRVDRGGETQYF. CDR3 in DNA: TGTGCCATCAGGGTGGACAGGGGAGGGGAGACCCAGTACTTC. This chain uses TRBV10-3 with TRBJ2-5; 9 bases agree with TRBD1. With V trimmed by 6 bases and J by 5 bases, 7 bases remained unmatched. Per the germline V gene, CDR1 is ENHRY and CDR2 is SYGVKD. This CDR3 has 14 residues.